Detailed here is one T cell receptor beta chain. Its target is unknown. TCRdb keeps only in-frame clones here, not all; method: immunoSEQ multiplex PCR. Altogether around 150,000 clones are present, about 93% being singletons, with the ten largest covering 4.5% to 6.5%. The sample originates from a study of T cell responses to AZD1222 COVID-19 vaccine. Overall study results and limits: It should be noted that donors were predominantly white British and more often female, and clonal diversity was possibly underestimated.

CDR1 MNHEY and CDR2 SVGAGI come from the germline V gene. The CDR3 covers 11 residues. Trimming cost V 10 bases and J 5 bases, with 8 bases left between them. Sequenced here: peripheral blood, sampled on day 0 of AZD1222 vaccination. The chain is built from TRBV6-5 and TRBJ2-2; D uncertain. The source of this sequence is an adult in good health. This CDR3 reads CATGKTGELFF. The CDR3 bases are TGTGCCACAGGAAAGACCGGGGAGCTGTTTTTT.